This T cell receptor beta chain was identified during a study of T cell responses to AZD1222 COVID-19 vaccine. General observations from the study: Among AZD1222 vaccinees, only five to seven were seropositive at baseline. Clonal diversity was possibly underestimated, and the donors were mostly white British, with more females. Reports indicate that nearly half of spike-specific TCRs are directed at unmutated variant regions.

Germline V gene sequence: CDR1 SGHNT, CDR2 YYREEE (reference sequence). This CDR3 region has 13 residues. The V end lost 4 bases, the J end lost 6 bases, and 10 bases lay between the germline ends. TCRdb keeps only in-frame clones here, not all; method: immunoSEQ multiplex PCR. This table has 110,000 or so clones, approximately 90% appearing once. Regarding this clone: Its antigen is still unknown.

The V gene is TRBV5-4, the J gene TRBJ2-2, with D unclear. This receptor was obtained from an adult who received the MenACWY meningococcal vaccine as a control. The sample consisted of peripheral blood, taken 28 days after the second dose of the MenACWY control vaccine. Here the CDR3 DNA reads TGTGCCAGCAGCCAAGGTCCATCCGGGGAGCTGTTTTTT. It specifies CASSQGPSGELFF.